This T cell receptor (beta chain) was sequenced in a study of blood T cell repertoires in COVID-19. The V gene lost 4 bases and the J gene lost 0 bases, with 16 bases spanning the gap. Per the germline V gene, CDR1 is SGHNT and CDR2 is YYREEE (reference sequence). The CDR3 covers 16 residues. Some clones are missing from TCRdb's copy, which holds only in-frame ones; the method was immunoSEQ multiplex PCR. Of hundreds of thousands of clones listed, around 85% are singletons. The rearrangement joins TRBV5-4 to TRBJ1-1; maybe TRBD1 (6 bases). This TCR was sampled from a man under 40 who had recovered from COVID-19. The sample consisted of PBMCs or T cells enriched from blood (not recorded which). The CDR3, as DNA: TGTGCCAGCAGCATGGACCCGGGACAAATGAACACTGAAGCTTTCTTT. As protein: CASSMDPGQMNTEAFF.